This T cell receptor beta chain was obtained from a study of blood T cells in healthy people across ages. The CDR3 length is 12 residues. Trimming took 7 bases from V and 5 from J, leaving 6 bases between them. A second about 7 to 11 cycle PCR used barcoded and J-beta primers. Tagging of each cDNA molecule was performed by a template-switch adaptor with 12 random nucleotides. TCRdb ran MiXCR on the 5' RACE reads and lists one entry per CDR3 protein. The table lists 1.4 million to 1.5 million distinct CDR3 sequences, approximately 40% of them singletons. Whole-study results and caveats: Older individuals had lower TCR beta diversity per million T cells (the decline was roughly linear).

This clonotype was seen only a few times. The antigen is undetermined. The clonotype originates from a woman between 18 and 30 years old in good health. This sequence joins TRBV12-3 or TRBV12-4 and TRBJ1-6; D is undetermined. The source material was blood. Here the CDR3 reads CASTLNNSPLHF. In DNA, the CDR3 is TGTGCCAGCACCCTTAATAATTCACCCCTCCACTTT.